Listed here is a single TCR beta chain. The data belong to a study of OX40 agonist ivuxolimab in advanced cancers. The V gene lost 0 bases and the J gene lost 1 base, with 6 bases spanning the gap. The CDR3 contains 14 residues. CDR1 is WNHNN and CDR2 is SYGVQD in the germline V gene (reference sequence). Here immunoSEQ multiplex PCR was the method, and the copy in TCRdb shows in-frame clones only, minus some. Of 77,000 or so clones listed, about 92% were seen once; the top ten hold roughly 10%. V is TRBV10-1 and J is TRBJ2-5; D is undetermined. This clonotype originated in an adult with an advanced solid tumor such as melanoma, head and neck, liver or kidney cancer. The input for sequencing was CD4+ or CD8+ T cells sorted from blood, taken in a trial of the OX40 agonist ivuxolimab. DNA of the CDR3: TGCGCCAGCAGTGAGTCCATGGTCCAAGAGACCCAGTACTTC. Amino acid sequence: CASSESMVQETQYF.